The present entry profiles one T cell receptor beta chain with its context. The table lists this clonotype with many counts. Its antigen remains undetermined. Base qualities are missing; no much larger clone stands one base away. The cysteine opens and the phenylalanine closes a CDR3 of 12 amino acids. This entry keeps only the CDR3 DNA: 36 bases, framed from base 1. Reading the germline V gene gives CDR1 SQVTM and CDR2 ANQGSEA. V drops 7 bases and J drops 7 bases, leaving 14 bases in between. The library was produced with multiplex PCR. TCRdb records Illumina HiSeq 4000 as the sequencer. TCR beta libraries were built with iRepertoire HTBI primers and Arm-PCR amplification of CDR3 regions. Before sequencing, the PCR products went through gel purification. The study's processing was this. Gene usage analysis of CDR3 amino acid clonotypes used the approximately 56 TRBV and 11 to 15 TRBJ segments found across samples. COPE and FqMerger were used to merge filtered high-quality paired reads into contigs. BLAST was used to align contigs to IMGT TRBV, TRBD and TRBJ reference genes, and CDR3 was defined according to IMGT. Clonotypes above 0.1% frequency were classified as highly expanded clones. Repertoire diversity was measured by Shannon entropy, and V-J evenness by the Gini coefficient. Clonotypes shared by more than one individual were considered public. TCRdb trimmed public reads at Q25 via fastp, called clones via MiXCR and kept in-frame beta chains. Every entry covers one CDR3 protein and lists the most common genes and DNA from its rows. None of the V and J calls come from the authors' own analysis; TCRdb made them. The sample table contains some 220,000 distinct CDR3 sequences; only one count was recorded for roughly 18% of them. Approximately 12% of the sample lies in the top ten.

This entry comes from a study of regulatory T cells in long-lasting Graves disease (dated by TCRdb to the early 2020s). Notes on the research overall: Antithyroid drugs had been taken for less than 3 months by newly diagnosed Graves' disease patients. Persistent Graves' disease patients were compared with newly diagnosed Graves' disease patients by peripheral blood TCR sequencing and RNA sequencing. The study was conducted in China and was registered as a clinical trial. A total of roughly 35 samples underwent TCR sequencing: around 13 from persistent and about 20 from newly diagnosed Graves' disease patients. What the research found in general, with its limitations: Preferential use of TRBV28, TRBJ1-2 and TRBJ2-5 was observed in persistent disease, whereas TRBV20-1 and TRBJ2-1 were favored in newly diagnosed disease. The authors acknowledged the small sample size as a limitation that may reduce accuracy. Only peripheral blood was studied, because thyroid tissue, the primary lesion, was inaccessible. Compared with newly diagnosed patients, persistent Graves' disease patients had lower TCR Shannon entropy and fewer highly expanded clones, which suggests clonal expansion. A larger number of public clonotypes was shared among persistent patients (under 3,000) than among newly diagnosed patients (around 970). Only the TCR beta chain was sequenced and analyzed.

The sample's time point, from its label and the paper: newly diagnosed GD, antithyroid drugs for less than 3 months. For both TCR sequencing and RNA sequencing, RNA was extracted from PBMCs in TRIzol. The diagnosis of Graves' disease was made according to American Thyroid Association guidelines. Recruitment of patients was carried out at an endocrinology department in Xi'an, China. Each patient gave around 9 milliliters of peripheral blood, collected in an EDTA anticoagulant tube. Ficoll Paque Plus density gradient separation was used to isolate PBMCs, and no additional T cell sorting was done. An Agilent 2100 Bioanalyzer and agarose gel were used to check RNA quality, and a NanoDrop 2000 was used to measure RNA concentration. These sequences were also reported in another study, on T cells in Graves' hyperthyroidism and ophthalmopathy. Per the second study: Stable Graves' hyperthyroidism was defined as the absence of progression to ophthalmopathy over 18 months of follow-up. Hyperthyroidism patients were aged 18 to 65 years and newly diagnosed, with disease duration of less than 2 months. Any patient with an uncontrolled infection, another autoimmune disease, pregnancy or lactation was excluded. Clinical symptoms, serum thyroxine and TRAb, thyroid ultrasound, and orbital computed tomography formed the basis for the diagnoses. The TCR CDR3 was subjected to a first round of RT-PCR using the HTBI primer set and the Qiagen OneStep RT-PCR kit. Blood samples also contained most of the expanded thyroid clonotypes (frequency above 0.001), which suggests that blood repertoires may reflect thyroid immune responses. Ophthalmopathy was separated from stable hyperthyroidism by a 13 V-J signature model, with 85% to 90% sensitivity and about 81% specificity obtained in cross-validation and 80%/75% obtained in testing. In validation, the model predicted progression to ophthalmopathy a median of about 6.5 months before onset, with around 70% sensitivity and 72.22% specificity. To identify distinguishing TCR V-J signatures, a discovery cohort of some 99 patients was used, comprising 40 to 45 with Graves' ophthalmopathy and 57 with stable Graves' hyperthyroidism. Whether ophthalmopathy could be predicted prospectively was tested in an independent validation cohort made up of 18 to 20 hyperthyroidism patients plus 17 patients who later progressed to ophthalmopathy. The 75 to 100 discovery patients were randomly split 7:3 into training and test sets. The study also compared thyroid tissue and blood T-cell repertoires from 6 or 7 Graves' hyperthyroidism patients. Following sampling, methimazole starting at 30 mg daily was given to hyperthyroidism patients, and high-dose intravenous methylprednisolone was given to ophthalmopathy patients. Libraries were constructed in a second round of multiplex PCR, after which size selection and purification were carried out. The libraries were sequenced on an Illumina HiSeq2000 using paired-end 100 bp reads. SOAPnuke was used to process the raw data, throwing out any read that contained adapters or uncalled bases, had a mean Phred below 15, or lacked an exact constant-primer or identifier match. COPE v1.2.5 was used to merge the high-quality paired reads, and each unique nucleotide sequence was defined as a clonotype. Clonotypes were aligned to IMGT TRBV, TRBD and TRBJ reference segments using MiTCR v1.1. The analysis was restricted to V-J combinations with a frequency above 0.0001, which together covered roughly 99% of the repertoires. The TCS score was defined as F50 (clonal expansion) divided by E x V (chaos), with BLOSUM62-based TCRdist calculated between CDR3 peptides within each V-J. Welch's t-statistics and random forest reduced fewer than 600 V-J features to fewer than 15, which were used in a naive Bayes classifier (R e1071). Sample size was not statistically predetermined, and blinding of investigators to group allocation was not performed. According to the paper, TCR Vbeta CDR3 sequencing was carried out on some 140 peripheral blood samples, which came from fewer than 50 ophthalmopathy, roughly 75 hyperthyroidism and roughly 17 progressor patients.

The receptor comes from a woman between 25 and 40 years old with Graves disease. Donor details come from another sample of the same person, matched by shared clones. This chain joins TRBV29-1 to TRBJ1-5; TRBD1 could be the D gene, as 5 bases match. This specimen consisted of peripheral blood mononuclear cells (PBMCs), obtained at new diagnosis, from a patient treated with antithyroid drugs. The CDR3 protein is CSGGGVGQPQHF. The nucleotides are TGCAGCGGTGGGGGGGTAGGGCAGCCCCAGCATTTT.